This T cell receptor beta chain comes out of a study of cytomegalovirus exposure and HLA in healthy donors. PCR amplification relied on 60 Vbeta primers (plus 13 Jbeta primers). Repertoires were generated with immunoSEQ multiplex PCR, while TCRdb's copy carries only in-frame clones and drops some. The sample carries about 170,000 clones, roughly 70% recorded once. The sequenced material came from PBMCs. The TCR was taken from a girl aged 5-17 years in good health and CMV-seronegative.

The CDR3 sequence: CASSATGVDTEAFF. For the CDR3, the DNA is TGTGCCAGCAGCGCCACAGGGGTGGACACTGAAGCTTTCTTT. The J gene is TRBJ1-1, the V gene TRBV9, with 7 bases lining up with TRBD1. In germline, CDR1 is SGDLS, CDR2 YYNGEE. The CDR3 spans 14 residues. With 3 bases clipped from V and 3 bases from J, the junction kept 5 bases outside the gene matches.